The entry below describes one T cell receptor beta chain. The repertoire was sequenced with immunoSEQ multiplex PCR; TCRdb's copy has only in-frame clones and lacks some. Here the sample spans about 120,000 clones, approximately 90% being singletons. The sample is drawn from a study of OX40 agonist ivuxolimab in advanced cancers. From germline, CDR1 is SGHDN and CDR2 FVKESK. CDR3 length: 15 amino acids. Trimming took off 4 bases at V and 2 bases at J, with 14 bases between the two ends. The chain uses TRBV14 and TRBJ1-1; no clear D. The clonotype comes from an adult with an advanced solid tumor such as melanoma, head and neck, liver or kidney cancer. This sample comprised CD4+ or CD8+ T cells sorted from blood, obtained in a trial of the OX40 agonist ivuxolimab. CDR3 residues: CASSPTGRLNTEAFF. Here the CDR3 DNA reads TGTGCCAGCAGCCCGACCGGAAGACTAAACACTGAAGCTTTCTTT.